The T cell receptor beta chain described here comes from a study of Tregs in tolerant kidney transplant recipients. Broader study findings: The small number of patients limits these findings pending further validation. No direct test of biological reproducibility was done here. The most relevant donor-specific Treg TCRbeta repertoire apparently came from expansion with activated donor B cells.

Thawed PBMCs were FACS-sorted into unstimulated CD4+CD25+CD127- regulatory T cells, CD4+CD25- non-regulatory cells, CD4 and CD8 cells. This clone ranks as medium-sized. Its antigen remains unknown. Repertoires were generated with immunoSEQ multiplex PCR, while TCRdb's copy carries only in-frame clones and drops some. The data contain over 60,000 clones, about 83% of them seen just once; the ten biggest clones take up approximately 4.8%. The CDR3 sequence is 14 residues long. Per the germline V gene, CDR1 is SGHRS and CDR2 is YFSETQ. V trimming: 7 bases; J trimming: 6 bases; junction bases outside the gene matches: 12.

The genes are TRBV5-1 and TRBJ1-2; 7 bases line up with TRBD1. Sequenced sample: CD4+ T cells from blood. The sequence derives from a human donor in good health. The CDR3 is CASGKRQGGDGYTF. The DNA of the CDR3 is TGCGCCAGCGGGAAGCGACAGGGAGGGGATGGCTACACCTTC.